This entry lists 26 T cell receptor beta chains sequenced from one sample in a study of T cells in Graves' hyperthyroidism and ophthalmopathy. TCR beta CDR3 regions were amplified from RNA transcripts. TCR CDR3 underwent first-round RT-PCR with the HTBI primer set. MiXCR, applied by TCRdb to the multiplex PCR reads, yields one record per CDR3 protein. The sample lists around 450,000 distinct CDR3 sequences, 15% to 19% seen once, with about 14% in the top ten. The sample comprised blood. These receptors all stem from a woman aged 18-30 years with Graves' hyperthyroidism.

The CDR3 nucleotides are TGTGCCAGCAGGGCGGGAGGGTCCGGGGAGCTGTTTTTT. It is translated as CASRAGGSGELFF. The chain is built from TRBV12-3 or TRBV12-4 and TRBJ2-2, with TRBD2 identical over 9 bases. The J segment lost 6 bases and the V segment lost 6 bases, leaving 2 bases of the junction unmatched. This CDR3 spans 13 amino acids.

This clonotype was seen at least ten times. CDR3 nucleotides: TGTGCCAGCAGCTTGGCCAGGGGGACGGGGGGGGAGACCCAGTACTTC. This gives the protein CASSLARGTGGETQYF. This sequence joins TRBV5-8 and TRBJ2-5; weak D call: TRBD2 (8 bases). Germline CDR1 and CDR2: SGHTS and YDEGEE. The CDR3 sequence is 16 residues long. The ends were cut back, 0 bases at V and 5 bases at J, with 17 bases in the middle.

This clonotype was seen a few times. The gene calls are TRBV5-1 and TRBJ2-3; no reliable D call. V lost 4 bases to trimming and J lost 7 bases, with 13 bases between them. This CDR3 has 13 residues. CDR1 is SGHRS and CDR2 is YFSETQ in the germline V gene. The CDR3 DNA follows: TGCGCCAGCAGCAAGGGCCCTTCTTATACGCAGTATTTT. Protein sequence: CASSKGPSYTQYF.

This sequence joins TRBV7-8 and TRBJ1-5; perhaps TRBD1 as D (5 bases). Trimming took 1 base from V and 16 from J, leaving 17 bases between them. CDR1 SGHVS and CDR2 FQNEAQ come from the germline V gene. The CDR3 is 13 amino acids. CDR3 in amino acids: CASSLGHGQGSHF. For the CDR3, the DNA is TGTGCCAGCAGCTTAGGGCACGGGCAGGGTTCCCATTTT.

Details on this clonotype: In this CDR3 the conserved last residue, phenylalanine or tryptophan, is missing, so a read error is likely. The rearrangement uses TRBV3-1 and TRBJ2-3, with unresolved D. Trimming left V 0 bases short and J 2 bases short, with 9 bases between. The CDR3 has 15 amino acids. Looked up from germline, CDR1 is LGHDT and CDR2 is YNNKEL (reference sequence). The CDR3 loop reads CASSQDTGSTDTQYC. CDR3 DNA sequence: TGTGCCAGCAGCCAAGATACCGGTTCCACAGATACGCAGTATTGT.

The rearrangement joins TRBV6-1 to TRBJ2-5, with D possibly being TRBD1 (8 bases). Trimming pared 6 bases from V and 2 bases from J, leaving 13 bases between. This CDR3 is 14 amino acids long. Germline CDR1 reads MNHNS; CDR2 reads SASEGT. CDR3 in amino acids: CASRAGTGQETQYF. The CDR3 DNA reads as TGTGCCAGCAGAGCGGGGACAGGACAAGAGACCCAGTACTTC.

This clonotype has a count of ten or more. This chain uses TRBV5-1 with TRBJ2-2; TRBD2 agrees at 13 bases. Germline V lookup: CDR1 SGHRS, CDR2 YFSETQ. The CDR3 length is 16 residues. V lost 2 bases to trimming and J lost 5 bases; unmatched junction nucleotides: 3. CDR3 sequence reads: CASSFGLAGVTGELFF. Written as DNA, the CDR3 is TGCGCCAGCAGCTTCGGACTAGCGGGAGTTACCGGGGAGCTGTTTTTT.

This chain uses TRBV10-1 with TRBJ2-5, with D unresolved. This CDR3 has 12 residues. V was trimmed by 0 bases and J by 5 bases, leaving 4 bases between them. Germline V gives CDR1 WNHNN, CDR2 SYGVQD (reference sequence). The CDR3 loop is CASSESMETQYF. CDR3 sequence (DNA): TGCGCCAGCAGTGAGTCTATGGAGACCCAGTACTTC.

The chain's CDR3 is CASRLQKLLNQPQHF. The CDR3, as DNA: TGTGCCAGCAGGCTGCAGAAGCTCCTCAATCAGCCCCAGCATTTT. The chain couples TRBV2 to TRBJ1-5, with no clear D. Between the trimmed V and J ends, which lost 6 bases and 3 bases, there was a span of 15 bases. Looked up from germline, CDR1 is SNHLY and CDR2 is FYNNEI. CDR3 size: 15 residues.

This clonotype came up many times. The chain carries TRBV27 and TRBJ2-5; no definite D call. Germline V CDR1 and CDR2: MNHEY, SMNVEV (reference sequence). This CDR3 region has 14 residues. V dropped 4 bases and J dropped 1 base, with 10 bases sitting between them. CDR3 nucleotides: TGTGCCAGCAGTTGGGGTCAGAGCCAAGAGACCCAGTACTTC. Translated, it gives CASSWGQSQETQYF.

The sample holds many counts of this clonotype. The chain joins TRBV2 to TRBJ1-6, with TRBD1 identical over 8 bases. The CDR3 length is 15 residues. V lost 6 bases, J lost 5 bases, and 6 bases stayed unmatched. Germline V CDR1 and CDR2: SNHLY, FYNNEI. CDR3 region: CASRTQGVNNSPLHF. For the CDR3, the DNA is TGTGCCAGCAGGACACAGGGGGTGAATAATTCACCCCTCCACTTT.

This clonotype was found many times. V is TRBV5-5 and J is TRBJ1-2, with D perhaps TRBD1 (6 bases). The CDR3 totals 13 residues. Trimming shortened V by 1 base and J by 4 bases, and 8 bases separated the two germline ends. Germline assignment: CDR1 SGHKS and CDR2 YYEKEE (reference sequence). The CDR3 sequence is CASSLRTAYGYTF. In DNA form, the CDR3 reads TGTGCCAGCAGCTTGAGGACAGCCTATGGCTACACCTTC.

This clonotype has ten or more counts. The chain is built from TRBV2 and TRBJ2-1, with TRBD1 matching 8 bases. The germline V gene encodes CDR1 SNHLY and CDR2 FYNNEI. Trimming took 5 bases from V and 8 from J; bases not matched to a gene: 5. The CDR3 contains 13 residues. CDR3 loop: CASSPDRVHEQFF. The CDR3 nucleotides are TGTGCCAGCAGTCCGGACAGGGTCCATGAGCAGTTCTTC.

This clonotype was recorded many times. The chain joins TRBV7-9 to TRBJ2-3; no clear D. Germline lookup yields CDR1 SEHNR and CDR2 FQNEAQ (reference sequence). The CDR3 contains 13 residues. The ends were cut back, 8 bases at V and 2 bases at J, with 11 bases in the middle. In DNA, the CDR3 is TGTGCCAGCGGAAGGGCAGACACAGATACGCAGTATTTT. It translates to CASGRADTDTQYF.

This clonotype has a count of ten or more. The chain combines TRBV20-1 with TRBJ1-2; D is possibly TRBD1 (5 bases). The germline V and J ends were trimmed by 1 base and 5 bases, with 11 bases remaining between them. Germline lookup yields CDR1 DFQATT and CDR2 SNEGSKA (reference sequence). This CDR3 comprises 13 residues. CDR3 sequence reads: CSARVPGSYGYTF. The DNA of the CDR3 is TGCAGTGCTAGAGTCCCAGGGAGTTATGGCTACACCTTC.

With respect to this clonotype: Given a much more abundant clone one base away, this may be a read error. The chain links TRBV24-1 to TRBJ1-1; no clear D gene. Germline V gene sequence: CDR1 KGHDR, CDR2 SFDVKD. V lost 8 bases to trimming and J lost 3 bases, with 12 bases between them. This CDR3 has 13 amino acids. CDR3 sequence: CATTTGRDTEAFF. In nucleotides, the CDR3 is TGTGCCACCACGACCGGGCGGGACACTGAAGCTTTCTTT.

This clonotype was recorded many times. The V gene is TRBV6-1, the J gene TRBJ2-7; D is unresolved. Deletions cut 8 bases from V and 4 bases from J, with 9 bases between. This CDR3 is built from 11 residues. Germline V gives CDR1 MNHNS, CDR2 SASEGT. CDR3 coding DNA: TGTGCCAGCCAAGTACATTACGAGCAGTACTTC. Protein product: CASQVHYEQYF.

This rearrangement joins TRBV7-2 to TRBJ2-1; TRBD2 matches 13 bases. V trimming: 4 bases; J trimming: 1 base; junction bases outside the gene matches: 7. The CDR3 has 18 amino acids. Germline CDR1 reads SGHTA; CDR2 reads FQGNSA. CDR3 in DNA: TGTGCCAGCAGCTCCGGACTAGCGGGAGTTACGTCCTACAATGAGCAGTTCTTC. As protein: CASSSGLAGVTSYNEQFF.

This clonotype was picked up a small number of times. The chain combines TRBV14 with TRBJ2-5, with D perhaps TRBD2 (7 bases). V dropped 0 bases and J dropped 5 bases, with 19 bases sitting between them. CDR3 size: 17 residues. The V gene's germline CDR1 is SGHDN and CDR2 FVKESK. CDR3 nucleotides: TGTGCCAGCAGCCAAGAGCGTGGCGGGGGCGTATGGGAGACCCAGTACTTC. Its translation is CASSQERGGGVWETQYF.

This clonotype was observed a few times. V is TRBV5-4 and J is TRBJ1-1; TRBD1 aligns across 7 bases. V gave up 4 bases and J gave up 3 bases; unmatched junction bases: 12. The length of the CDR3 is 16 residues. CDR1 SGHNT and CDR2 YYREEE come from the germline V gene (reference sequence). The CDR3 DNA is TGTGCCAGCAGCGGATCGACAGGGTTTGTGGACACTGAAGCTTTCTTT. Translated, it gives CASSGSTGFVDTEAFF.

The table lists this clonotype with a few counts. In nucleotides, the CDR3 is TGTGCCAGCAGCTATCTGACCACCGGGGAGCTGTTTTTT. This gives the protein CASSYLTTGELFF. The chain joins TRBV5-6 to TRBJ2-2, with D unclear. V shed 3 bases and J shed 4 bases, with 7 bases lying between them. This CDR3 spans 13 amino acids. CDR1 and CDR2 from the germline V gene are SGHDT and YYEEEE.

This clonotype turned up a few times. V is TRBV18 and J is TRBJ2-6; D ambiguous. Germline CDR1 is KGHSH and CDR2 is LQKENI. Trimming pared 2 bases from V and 0 bases from J, leaving 11 bases between. This CDR3 spans 17 amino acids. The CDR3 protein is CASSPLPHHSGANVLTF. CDR3 DNA: TGTGCCAGCTCACCATTACCCCACCACTCTGGGGCCAACGTCCTGACTTTC.

This clonotype has more than one count but fewer than ten. The rearrangement joins TRBV5-1 to TRBJ1-2; the match to TRBD1 covers 8 bases. V trimming: 0 bases; J trimming: 5 bases; junction bases outside the gene matches: 9. The CDR3 loop spans 16 amino acids. Germline values: CDR1 SGHRS, CDR2 YFSETQ. The CDR3 coding sequence is TGCGCCAGCAGCTTGGAAGGGACAGGCTGGGAATATGGCTACACCTTC. Protein product: CASSLEGTGWEYGYTF.

The table lists this clonotype with many counts. The genes are TRBV12-3 or TRBV12-4 and TRBJ2-7; unclear D gene. The V end was cut by 8 bases, the J end by 3 bases, with 2 bases between. This CDR3 is built from 9 residues. The CDR3 nucleotides read TGTGCCAGCCTCTACGAGCAGTACTTC. Encoded protein: CASLYEQYF.

This clonotype was recorded many times. The CDR3 loop reads CASSPTMQETQYF. CDR3 nucleotides: TGTGCCAGCTCACCCACTATGCAAGAGACCCAGTACTTC. This sequence joins TRBV18 and TRBJ2-5; D not certain. The length of the CDR3 is 13 residues. V gave up 3 bases and J gave up 2 bases, with 7 bases separating them. Germline assignment: CDR1 KGHSH and CDR2 LQKENI.

The sample holds a few counts of this clonotype. The chain links TRBV10-2 to TRBJ2-1; maybe TRBD2 (5 bases). Germline V gene sequence: CDR1 WSHSY, CDR2 SAAADI. Between the trimmed V and J ends, which lost 5 bases and 10 bases, there was a span of 21 bases. The CDR3 spans 15 residues. The CDR3 loop reads CASSRFGSERQEQFF. The CDR3 DNA reads TGCGCCAGCAGTCGGTTTGGGAGCGAGCGGCAGGAGCAGTTCTTC.